The 26 T cell receptor beta chains below come from one sample, sequenced in a study of T cells after yellow fever vaccination. TCRdb analysed the 5' RACE reads with MiXCR anew, one entry per CDR3 protein. There are more than 250,000 distinct CDR3 sequences in the sample; around 7.3% occur only once, and roughly a sixth lies in the top ten. The sequenced sample was PBMCs, obtained around 45 days after the first yellow fever vaccination. The receptor set was obtained from a man aged 18 to 29 who received the YFV17D yellow fever vaccine.

The chain has TRBV12-3 or TRBV12-4 and TRBJ1-2, with 7 bases fitting TRBD1. The length of the CDR3 is 14 residues. Trimming took 7 bases from V and 7 from J; bases not matched to a gene: 12. CDR3 nucleotides: TGTGCCAGCACCCTCGGGCAGGGGGTGATTGGCTACACCTTC. It is translated as CASTLGQGVIGYTF.

The chain carries TRBV6-1 and TRBJ2-3; D is unresolved. Trimming took off 5 bases at V and 0 bases at J, with 12 bases between the two ends. Germline loops: CDR1 MNHNS, CDR2 SASEGT. The CDR3 spans 15 residues. CDR3 loop: CASSPLFTSTDTQYF. CDR3 nucleotides: TGTGCCAGCAGTCCCTTGTTCACAAGCACAGATACGCAGTATTTT.

With regard to this clonotype: The junction and the germline gene differ at one end; a read error may be behind it. This sequence joins TRBV6-1 and TRBJ1-5; TRBD1 agrees at 9 bases. CDR3 length: 16 residues. The germline V gene has CDR1 MNHNS and CDR2 SASEGT. CDR3 region: CASSGQGVGSNQPKHF. The CDR3 nucleotides are TGTGCCAGCAGTGGACAGGGGGTCGGCAGCAATCAGCCCAAGCATTTT.

The V gene is TRBV7-8, the J gene TRBJ2-3; no reliable D call. The CDR3 sequence is 13 residues long. Deletions cut 4 bases from V and 3 bases from J, with 8 bases between. Germline V gene data show CDR1 as SGHVS and CDR2 as FQNEAQ. In DNA form, the CDR3 reads TGTGCCAGCAGCTCCCTCTCAACAGATACGCAGTATTTT. Translating gives CASSSLSTDTQYF.

This clonotype was seen more than once but under ten times. The chain uses TRBV20-1 and TRBJ2-7, with 12 nucleotides matching TRBD2. After removal of 3 bases from V and 1 base from J, the junction contained 1 base not matched to a gene. Germline CDR1 reads DFQATT; CDR2 reads SNEGSKA (reference sequence). There are 14 residues in the CDR3. CDR3 in DNA: TGCAGTGCTAGTGGACTAGCGGGGTCCTACGAGCAGTACTTC. It is translated as CSASGLAGSYEQYF.

This clonotype was detected a few times. The chain joins TRBV6-6 to TRBJ1-1; the match to TRBD1 covers 10 bases. This CDR3 region has 13 residues. The germline V gene has CDR1 MNHNY and CDR2 SVGAGI (reference sequence). V lost 6 bases, J lost 7 bases, and 5 bases stayed unmatched. The CDR3 loop is CASRRDRGGEAFF. CDR3 nucleotides: TGTGCCAGCAGGCGGGACAGGGGTGGTGAAGCTTTCTTT.

The V gene is TRBV7-9, the J gene TRBJ2-3; 7 bases agree with TRBD2. The CDR3 is 15 residues long. V lost 5 bases and J lost 4; bases outside the gene matches: 9. Germline V CDR1 and CDR2: SEHNR, FQNEAQ (reference sequence). In DNA, the CDR3 is TGTGCCAGCAGCGAGCTATCGGGGGGTGCAGATACGCAGTATTTT. This sequence encodes CASSELSGGADTQYF. Variable domain in full (rest from reference TRBV7-9 and TRBJ2-3): DTGVSQNPRHKITKRGQNVTFRCDPISEHNRLYWYRQTLGQGPEFLTYFQNEAQLEKSRLLSDRFSAERPKGSFSTLEIQRTEQGDSAMYLCASSELSGGADTQYFGPGTRLTVL.

This clonotype was found a few times. The gene calls are TRBV11-2 and TRBJ2-1, with D tentatively TRBD1 (5 bases). The CDR3 runs 17 residues. From germline, CDR1 is SGHAT and CDR2 FQNNGV. Deletions cut 0 bases from V and 0 bases from J, with 12 bases between. CDR3 amino acids: CASSLERRQSSYNEQFF. The CDR3 nucleotides read TGTGCCAGCAGCTTAGAACGCCGACAGAGCTCCTACAATGAGCAGTTCTTC.

This chain uses TRBV6-2 or TRBV6-3 with TRBJ2-1, with 8 bases identical to TRBD2. The CDR3 consists of 16 residues. Germline-derived CDR1 and CDR2 are MNHEY and SVGEGT. Trimming at V came to 6 bases and at J to 9 bases, leaving 16 bases not matched to a gene. The CDR3 protein is CASSPFLAGPSGEQFF. The CDR3 DNA follows: TGTGCCAGCAGCCCTTTTCTAGCGGGCCCCTCGGGTGAGCAGTTCTTC.

This clonotype has at least ten counts. This chain uses TRBV7-9 with TRBJ2-7, with TRBD1 identical over 9 bases. CDR1 and CDR2 (germline): SEHNR, FQNEAQ (reference sequence). The CDR3 contains 14 residues. The ends lost 7 bases at V and 2 bases at J; junction bases unmatched: 6. CDR3 DNA sequence: TGTGCCAGCACGACAGGGGGAGTGACCTACGAGCAGTACTTC. Translating gives CASTTGGVTYEQYF.

There are a few counts of this clonotype. V gene TRBV4-1 combines with J gene TRBJ1-6, with D unclear. The CDR3 has 14 amino acids. V dropped 0 bases and J dropped 6 bases, with 6 bases sitting between them. CDR1 and CDR2 (germline): MGHRA, YSYEKL. CDR3 sequence (DNA): TGCGCCAGCAGCCAAGACGGAAGTAATTCACCCCTCCACTTT. Amino acid sequence: CASSQDGSNSPLHF.

This clonotype was recorded many times. V and J are TRBV20-1 and TRBJ1-1; D is uncertain. The germline CDR1 and CDR2 sequences are DFQATT and SNEGSKA (reference sequence). The CDR3 runs to 12 residues. V was shortened by 5 bases and J by 1 base, with 8 bases between the two germline ends. In DNA form, the CDR3 reads TGCAGTGCTTGGCGGAGGAACACTGAAGCTTTCTTT. Encoded protein: CSAWRRNTEAFF.

V and J are TRBV24-1 and TRBJ2-1; unclear D gene. V was trimmed by 7 bases and J by 4 bases, leaving 7 bases between them. Germline loops: CDR1 KGHDR, CDR2 SFDVKD. The CDR3 is 12 amino acids. Here the CDR3 DNA reads TGTGCCACCAGCGGTGTATACAATGAGCAGTTCTTC. This translates into CATSGVYNEQFF.

This clonotype was observed a few times. The chain combines TRBV27 with TRBJ1-2; no clear D gene. This CDR3 contains 12 residues. Trimming stripped 6 bases from V and 8 bases from J, with 13 bases between. Germline V gene sequence: CDR1 MNHEY, CDR2 SMNVEV (reference sequence). The CDR3 nucleotides are TGTGCCAGCAGACCCAAAGTAAGAGGCTACACCTTC. Translating it yields CASRPKVRGYTF.

This clonotype was observed at least ten times. The chain couples TRBV20-1 to TRBJ1-4; D remains unclear. V was shortened by 5 bases and J by 8 bases, with 9 bases between the two germline ends. CDR3 size: 11 residues. The germline V gene has CDR1 DFQATT and CDR2 SNEGSKA (reference sequence). CDR3: CSAGSWEKLFF. In DNA form, the CDR3 reads TGCAGTGCTGGGAGTTGGGAAAAACTGTTTTTT.

The sample holds a few counts of this clonotype. V usage is TRBV20-1 and J usage is TRBJ2-5; 8 bases line up with TRBD1. CDR1 is DFQATT, CDR2 SNEGSKA, per germline (reference sequence). Trimming at V came to 3 bases and at J to 1 base, leaving 7 bases not matched to a gene. The CDR3 runs 15 residues. The CDR3 here is CSASGTGEFQETQYF. Here the CDR3 DNA reads TGCAGTGCTAGTGGGACAGGCGAGTTCCAAGAGACCCAGTACTTC.

The CDR3 region has the DNA TGCGCCAGCAGCCAAGGGCACAGGGGCCACGAGCAGTACGTC. As protein: CASSQGHRGHEQYV. The chain carries TRBV4-1 and TRBJ2-7, with TRBD1 identical over 7 bases. The V segment lost 1 base and the J segment 5 bases; nucleotides outside the gene matches: 5. The CDR3 contains 14 residues. CDR1 and CDR2 (germline): MGHRA, YSYEKL.

This clonotype was detected a few times. The chain combines TRBV5-6 with TRBJ2-5; 7 positions match TRBD1. CDR3 length: 14 amino acids. Trimming cost V 4 bases and J 3 bases; bases outside gene matches: 6. Germline V gives CDR1 SGHDT, CDR2 YYEEEE. CDR3 in amino acids: CASSLGGQKETQYF. CDR3 in DNA: TGTGCCAGCAGCCTTGGGGGACAGAAAGAGACCCAGTACTTC.

This clonotype was counted between two and nine times. The CDR3 sequence is CAISGRGANTGELFF. The CDR3 region has the DNA TGTGCCATCAGTGGCAGGGGCGCGAACACCGGGGAGCTGTTTTTT. The J gene is TRBJ2-2, the V gene TRBV10-3, with D perhaps TRBD1 (6 bases). The CDR3 totals 15 residues. The germline V and J ends were trimmed by 4 bases and 0 bases, with 9 bases remaining between them. CDR1 is ENHRY, CDR2 SYGVKD, per germline.

This clonotype turned up a few times. This sequence joins TRBV24-1 and TRBJ1-5; D may be TRBD1 (5 bases). V was shortened by 9 bases and J by 5 bases, with 13 bases between the two germline ends. This CDR3 contains 13 residues. CDR1 and CDR2 from the germline V gene are KGHDR and SFDVKD. The CDR3 protein is CATAGGWHQPQHF. CDR3 coding DNA: TGTGCCACCGCGGGGGGTTGGCATCAGCCCCAGCATTTT.

This rearrangement joins TRBV18 to TRBJ1-4; D gene uncertain. V shed 5 bases and J shed 4 bases, with 8 bases lying between them. CDR1 KGHSH and CDR2 LQKENI come from the germline V gene. CDR3 size: 13 residues. The CDR3 DNA is TGTGCCAGCTCAAGTGGAGATAATGAAAAACTGTTTTTT. Its protein product is CASSSGDNEKLFF.

In its sample, this clonotype was seen a few times. The V and J genes are TRBV7-9 and TRBJ1-5; no definite D call. Per germline, CDR1 SEHNR and CDR2 FQNEAQ (reference sequence). Trimming removed 5 bases at V and 8 bases at J, with 10 bases between. CDR3 length equals 12 residues. CDR3 sequence: CASSVRTEPQHF. In DNA form, the CDR3 reads TGTGCCAGCAGCGTCCGGACGGAGCCCCAGCATTTT.

The table lists this clonotype with a few counts. The chain joins TRBV12-3 or TRBV12-4 to TRBJ1-5, with D maybe TRBD1 (5 bases). There are 15 residues in the CDR3. Between the trimmed V and J ends, which lost 7 bases and 1 base, there was a span of 14 bases. The CDR3 spells CASTSLGGSNQPQHF. The CDR3 nucleotides are TGTGCCAGCACCTCTCTCGGGGGAAGCAATCAGCCCCAGCATTTT.

The table lists this clonotype with a few counts. This chain links TRBV18 with TRBJ2-7; no definite D call. Germline-derived CDR1 and CDR2 are KGHSH and LQKENI. V was clipped by 0 bases and J by 6 bases, with 9 bases between them. The length of the CDR3 is 13 residues. CDR3 nucleotide sequence: TGTGCCAGCTCACCACCGGCTAAGGTCGAGCAGTACTTC. Its protein is CASSPPAKVEQYF. Drawing the rest from reference TRBV18 and TRBJ2-7, the complete variable domain is NAGVMQNPRHLVRRRGQEARLRCSPMKGHSHVYWYRQLPEEGLKFMVYLQKENIIDESGMPKERFSAEFPKEGPSILRIQQVVRGDSAAYFCASSPPAKVEQYFGPGTRLTVT.

Of note for this clonotype: Possible read error: a much larger clone is one base away. The chain has TRBV5-1 and TRBJ2-5; a possible D gene is TRBD1 (5 bases). The germline V gene has CDR1 SGHRS and CDR2 YFSETQ. Trimming pared 0 bases from V and 5 bases from J, leaving 11 bases between. The CDR3 loop spans 14 amino acids. CDR3 nucleotide sequence: TGCGCCAGCAGCTTGGAACTTAACAGGGAGACCCAGTACTTC. Amino acids: CASSLELNRETQYF.

This clonotype was recorded at least ten times. The chain joins TRBV20-1 to TRBJ2-1, with 10 bases fitting TRBD2. The germline V gene encodes CDR1 DFQATT and CDR2 SNEGSKA (reference sequence). The trim removed 5 bases at V and 8 bases at J, leaving 6 bases unmatched. The CDR3 loop spans 13 amino acids. CDR3 sequence (DNA): TGCAGTGCTGAGCGGGGGGGGGCTGATGAGCAGTTCTTC. Translating gives CSAERGGADEQFF.